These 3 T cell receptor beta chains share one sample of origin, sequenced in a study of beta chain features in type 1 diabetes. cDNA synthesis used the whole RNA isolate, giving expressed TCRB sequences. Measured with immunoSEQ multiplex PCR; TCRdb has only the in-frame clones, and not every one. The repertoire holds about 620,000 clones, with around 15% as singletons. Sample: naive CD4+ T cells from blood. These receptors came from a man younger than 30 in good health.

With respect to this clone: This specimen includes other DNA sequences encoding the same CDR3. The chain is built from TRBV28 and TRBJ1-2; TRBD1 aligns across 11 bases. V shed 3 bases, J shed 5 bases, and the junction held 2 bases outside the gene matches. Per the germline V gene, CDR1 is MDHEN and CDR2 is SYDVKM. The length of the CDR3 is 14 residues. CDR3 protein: CASSFGQGAYGYTF. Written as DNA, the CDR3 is TGTGCCAGCAGTTTTGGACAGGGGGCGTATGGCTACACCTTC.

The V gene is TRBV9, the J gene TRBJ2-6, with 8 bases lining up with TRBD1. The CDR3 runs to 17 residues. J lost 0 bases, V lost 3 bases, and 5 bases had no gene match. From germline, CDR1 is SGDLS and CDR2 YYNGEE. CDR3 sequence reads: CASSAGGTHSGANVLTF. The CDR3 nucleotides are TGTGCCAGCAGCGCAGGGGGCACCCACTCTGGGGCCAACGTCCTGACTTTC.

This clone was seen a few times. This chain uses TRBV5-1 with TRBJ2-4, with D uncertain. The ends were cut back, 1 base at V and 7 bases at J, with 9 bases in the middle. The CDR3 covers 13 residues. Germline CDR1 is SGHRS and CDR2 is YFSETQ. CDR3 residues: CASSLITENIQYF. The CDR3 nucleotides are TGCGCCAGCAGCTTGATAACGGAGAACATTCAGTACTTC.